The sequence of this T cell receptor beta chain was determined in a study of blood T cells in healthy people across ages (dated by TCRdb to the mid-2010s). Describing the broader study: In model experiments, template switching captured roughly one uniquely barcoded TCR beta cDNA molecule for every two T cells. To avoid experimental bias, donors of different ages were spread randomly across the sequencing lanes. Using the same blood draw, the study looked at two additional independent replicas of 1 million unique cDNA reads for two donors, one aged 18 to 30 and the other aged 80 or older. To track age-related changes in TCR beta repertoire diversity, the study relied on deep sequencing normalized with unique cDNA molecular identifiers. Four age groups were formed from the donors: young (average approximately 15 years), middle-aged (approximately 40), aged (about 62) and long-lived (more than 75).

The full study reports these points: Compared with the aged group, the long-lived group had more naive CD4+ T cells, fewer expanded clones and increased TCR diversity, suggesting age selection. Since profiling was done on bulk unsorted PBMCs, naive and antigen-experienced compartments could not be conclusively compared. Because donor CMV infection status was unknown, age-related changes in expanded clonotypes were potentially confounded. Estimates of total diversity from one million sequenced T cells were regarded as lower bounds and underestimates. As age increased, observed TCR beta diversity per million T cells dropped in a roughly linear way, and a significant reduction was already evident by age about 40. Observed TCR beta diversity correlated strongly with the percentage of naive T cells measured by flow cytometry.

Libraries were prepared through 5' RACE. The data were produced on an Illumina HiSeq 2500. The second PCR ran for roughly 7 to 11 cycles and used a J-beta primer mix along with a sample-barcoded 5' primer. A template-switch 5' adaptor carrying 12 random nucleotides introduced a unique molecular identifier onto each TCR beta cDNA molecule. Each sample yielded at least 2.5 million CDR3-containing paired-end reads. All of the RNA was converted into first-strand cDNA using the Mint cDNA synthesis kit, with a TRBC-specific oligonucleotide serving as the primer. All cDNA was treated with uracil-DNA glycosylase and then went through a first 18-cycle PCR with the universal primers M1SS and BC2_uni_R. For the original study's pipeline: For normalization, 1 million high-quality reads were randomly selected from each sample, with every read carrying a distinct molecular identifier. Reads sharing molecular identifiers were discarded rather than binned into consensus sequences. CDR3 identification, clonotype clustering and error correction used MiTCR with a Q25 quality threshold and the strictest error-elimination algorithm. A nonparametric unseen species model with Euler transformation was used to estimate a lower bound on total TCR beta diversity. The public reads were quality trimmed at Q25 with fastp and then assembled into clones with MiXCR by TCRdb, keeping productive beta chains. Each CDR3 protein appears once, grouped with its most common genes and DNA. V and J calls and clone size were set by TCRdb, not the authors. The sample yields fewer than 1.5 million distinct CDR3 sequences; 42% were counted once. The ten largest account for 7.9% of the sample.

The germline V gene encodes CDR1 SGHTA and CDR2 FQGNSA. V gives up 2 bases and J gives up 6 bases, and the segment between their germline ends measures 14 bases. Reading from cysteine to phenylalanine, the CDR3 counts 15 amino acids. The DNA shown is the 45-base CDR3, in frame from base 1. Systemically healthy Caucasian individuals from Russia, approximately 39 in total and aged roughly 6 to 95 years, were included as donors. Each donor gave ten milliliters of peripheral blood, drawn into EDTA-treated Vacutainer tubes. Ficoll-Paque density-gradient centrifugation was used to isolate PBMCs, with at least 6.5 million per sample. Total RNA was extracted from PBMCs with Trizol reagent, with at least 6 micrograms obtained per sample. The percentages of naive CD45RAhigh/CD27high T cells were determined by flow cytometry on a PBMC aliquot from every donor. This clonotype was seen more than once but under ten times. Which antigen it targets is not known. Base qualities are not recorded, but no much larger clone differs from it by a single base.

This sequence was found in a young woman in good health. The sequence joins TRBV7-2 to TRBJ2-1, with a tentative D gene TRBD1 over 6 matching bases. Sequenced sample: blood. The CDR3 reads CASSLTRGLVNEQFF. The DNA sequence is TGTGCCAGCAGCTTAACCAGGGGATTAGTCAATGAGCAGTTCTTC.